This T cell receptor beta chain stems from a study of CD8+CD57+ T cells in acquired aplastic anemia. Study-level background: Sorted CD4+ plus CD8+ cells gave DNA averaging about 3 ug.

Patients included in sequencing had previously demonstrated CD8+CD57+ cell expansion by flow cytometry. The enrolled patients all had severe acquired aplastic anemia. There was no therapy given to any patient before the blood sampling took place. Study results and limitations: Significance was not reached for CD8+ Simpson's diversity between patients and controls.

TCR beta VDJ and CDR3 were profiled, and genomic DNA was the template. TCRdb used MiXCR to reprocess the reads, holding one entry per CDR3 protein. Of around 79,000 distinct CDR3 sequences in the sample, approximately 70% were seen once. A remark on this clonotype: Its antigen is still unknown.

The CDR3 length is 17 residues. Germline CDR1 and CDR2: SGHAT and FQNNGV. Trimming stripped 4 bases from V and 0 bases from J, with 13 bases between. The sample consisted of sorted CD4+, CD8+, or CD8+CD57+ T cells (not recorded which) from PBMCs. V is TRBV11-2 and J is TRBJ1-6; unclear D gene. The TCR originated in a human donor with aplastic anemia. For the CDR3, the DNA is TGTGCCAGCAGCTCGCAAGTTACAAGCTCCTATAATTCACCCCTCCACTTT. This codes for CASSSQVTSSYNSPLHF. Full variable domain (missing parts from reference TRBV11-2 and TRBJ1-6): EAGVAQSPRYKIIEKRQSVAFWCNPISGHATLYWYQQILGQGPKLLIQFQNNGVVDDSQLPKDRFSAERLKGVDSTLKIQPAKLEDSAVYLCASSSQVTSSYNSPLHFGNGTRLTVT.